These 5 T cell receptor beta chains originate from one sample sequenced in a study of regulatory T cells in long-lasting Graves disease. The time point was: newly diagnosed GD, antithyroid drugs for less than 3 months. Scientists built the TCR library using RNA that was extracted from PBMCs. To make TCR beta libraries, researchers used iRepertoire HTBI primers and Arm-PCR of CDR3 regions. TCRdb processed the multiplex PCR reads anew with MiXCR; each CDR3 protein has one entry. Found here are about 450,000 distinct CDR3 sequences, around 13% of them singletons; the top ten hold approximately 15%. The sample was also reused in another study, on T cells in Graves' hyperthyroidism and ophthalmopathy.

Here the sequenced sample was peripheral blood mononuclear cells (PBMCs), taken at new diagnosis, from a patient treated with antithyroid drugs. All receptors come from a woman aged 45-59 years with Graves disease.

This clonotype was counted ten times or more. This chain joins TRBV30 and TRBJ2-7, with D possibly matching TRBD2 (5 bases). This CDR3 is built from 16 residues. V lost 0 bases, J lost 0 bases, and 15 bases lay in between. Per the germline V gene, CDR1 is GTSNPN and CDR2 is SVGIG (reference sequence). The CDR3 loop is CAWSVRVGGPSYEQYF. The CDR3 region has the DNA TGTGCCTGGAGTGTACGAGTAGGCGGGCCCTCCTACGAGCAGTACTTC.

This clonotype appeared many times. The chain is built from TRBV2 and TRBJ2-3, with 15 bases lining up with TRBD2. The CDR3 has 16 residues. The V gene end was trimmed by 4 bases and the J gene end by 3 bases; junction bases not matched to a gene: 2. From germline, CDR1 is SNHLY and CDR2 FYNNEI. This CDR3 reads CASSGGLAGGTDTQYF. CDR3 nucleotides: TGTGCCAGCAGTGGGGGACTAGCGGGAGGAACAGATACGCAGTATTTT.

The chain recombines TRBV7-6 with TRBJ1-5; possible D gene TRBD1, 5 bases. The germline V gene encodes CDR1 SGHVS and CDR2 FNYEAQ. The CDR3 spans 15 residues. The V end lost 5 bases, the J end lost 0 bases, and 11 bases lay between the germline ends. CDR3 amino acids: CASSEQVGSNQPQHF. DNA for the CDR3: TGTGCCAGCAGCGAACAGGTCGGTAGCAATCAGCCCCAGCATTTT.

This clonotype was picked up many times. The V and J genes are TRBV2 and TRBJ2-2; the D is unclear. Deletions cut 7 bases from V and 7 bases from J, with 16 bases between. The germline V gene encodes CDR1 SNHLY and CDR2 FYNNEI. The CDR3 spans 14 residues. The CDR3 DNA reads as TGTGCCAGCATCGAAAATCAGGAAAACGGGGAGCTGTTTTTT. Translating it yields CASIENQENGELFF.

This clonotype showed up many times. CDR3 amino acids: CASSYSGTWSSYEQYF. The CDR3 coding sequence is TGTGCCAGCAGTTACTCTGGGACGTGGAGCTCCTACGAGCAGTACTTC. V and J are TRBV6-5 and TRBJ2-7; D is possibly TRBD1 or TRBD2 (5 bases each). Germline V gene data show CDR1 as MNHEY and CDR2 as SVGAGI. This CDR3 has 16 residues. The V end lost 0 bases, the J end lost 0 bases, and 12 bases lay between the germline ends.